These 30 T cell receptor beta chains were all obtained from the same sample, sequenced in a study of T cells after yellow fever vaccination. A single record per CDR3 protein comes from TCRdb applying MiXCR to the 5' RACE reads. This table has a few hundred thousand distinct CDR3 sequences, 19% appearing once. Specimen: PBMCs, collected 15 days after the yellow fever booster vaccination. The receptors stem from a man in his thirties or forties who received the YFV17D yellow fever vaccine.

This clonotype was counted at least ten times. The chain has TRBV29-1 and TRBJ2-5; 7 bases agree with TRBD1. The germline V gene has CDR1 SQVTM and CDR2 ANQGSEA. V lost 1 base, J lost 7 bases, and 6 bases stayed unmatched. CDR3 length equals 13 residues. The DNA for the CDR3 is TGCAGCGTTGAAGTATCCGCAGGGGGGACCCAGTACTTC. It yields the protein CSVEVSAGGTQYF.

This clonotype was recorded a few times. The chain is built from TRBV7-2 and TRBJ2-7; weak D call: TRBD2 (5 bases). Germline CDR1 is SGHTA and CDR2 is FQGNSA. Between the trimmed V and J ends, which lost 3 bases and 4 bases, there was a span of 13 bases. The CDR3 runs 14 residues. The CDR3 loop reads CASSFLTGSYEQYF. The DNA for the CDR3 is TGTGCCAGCAGCTTTTTGACGGGATCATACGAGCAGTACTTC.

V usage is TRBV6-1 and J usage is TRBJ1-4; no clear D gene. Germline CDR1 is MNHNS and CDR2 is SASEGT. The ends were cut back, 8 bases at V and 6 bases at J, with 13 bases in the middle. The CDR3 runs to 13 residues. The CDR3 loop reads CASLRASDEKLFF. The CDR3 DNA is TGTGCCAGCTTGCGGGCGTCGGATGAAAAACTGTTTTTT.

In its sample, this clonotype was seen a few times. The rearrangement joins TRBV7-9 to TRBJ2-7; no clear D. The CDR3 totals 15 residues. Germline CDR1 and CDR2: SEHNR and FQNEAQ (reference sequence). Trimming stripped 1 base from V and 3 bases from J, with 13 bases between. CDR3 bases: TGTGCCAGCAGCTTAGGCTCCCCAACGGTCTACGAGCAGTACTTC. Translated, it gives CASSLGSPTVYEQYF.

The chain has TRBV20-1 and TRBJ2-2, with TRBD1 matching over 7 bases. From germline, CDR1 is DFQATT and CDR2 SNEGSKA (reference sequence). The ends lost 1 base at V and 7 bases at J; junction bases unmatched: 6. CDR3 length: 14 amino acids. In DNA, the CDR3 is TGCAGTGCTAGAGGGACAGGTAGAGTCGGGGAGCTGTTTTTT. Protein product: CSARGTGRVGELFF.

This clonotype was counted a few times. This rearrangement joins TRBV20-1 to TRBJ2-5; possible D gene TRBD2, 5 bases. Germline CDR1 and CDR2: DFQATT and SNEGSKA (reference sequence). The CDR3 has 18 residues. The V gene lost 3 bases and the J gene lost 2 bases, with 25 bases spanning the gap. CDR3 residues: CSASGAAVAKMVQETQYF. DNA for the CDR3: TGCAGTGCTAGCGGTGCAGCGGTCGCTAAAATGGTTCAAGAGACCCAGTACTTC.

The chain combines TRBV19 with TRBJ2-5; D tentatively reads TRBD1 or TRBD2 (5 bases each). Trimming removed 6 bases at V and 4 bases at J, with 12 bases between. The CDR3 extends over 13 amino acids. Germline CDR1 and CDR2: LNHDA and SQIVND (reference sequence). The CDR3 protein is CASSFTGTETQYF. CDR3 in DNA: TGTGCCAGTAGCTTCACCGGGACAGAGACCCAGTACTTC.

The chain joins TRBV7-2 to TRBJ1-1, with a tentative D call TRBD1 (6 bases). Germline CDR1 and CDR2: SGHTA and FQGNSA. CDR3 length equals 14 residues. Trimming shortened V by 6 bases and J by 6 bases, and 17 bases separated the two germline ends. CDR3: CASRRLLTGSEAFF. The DNA of the CDR3 is TGTGCCAGCAGACGCCTTTTAACAGGGTCTGAAGCTTTCTTT.

The gene calls are TRBV14 and TRBJ2-3; 9 bases fit TRBD2. The CDR3 is 16 amino acids. Germline V gene data show CDR1 as SGHDN and CDR2 as FVKESK. Unmatched junction bases numbered 7, after V lost 4 bases and J lost 2 bases. CDR3 residues: CASSRIAGAVTDTQYF. The CDR3 DNA reads as TGTGCCAGCAGCCGTATAGCGGGAGCGGTCACAGATACGCAGTATTTT.

This clonotype was found a few times. The chain combines TRBV9 with TRBJ2-3; D gene ambiguous. The CDR3 is 15 amino acids. In germline, CDR1 is SGDLS, CDR2 YYNGEE. The V and J ends lost 0 bases and 5 bases respectively, with 13 bases between them. The CDR3 sequence: CASSVATGLGDTQYF. CDR3 DNA: TGTGCCAGCAGCGTAGCTACTGGTCTAGGAGATACGCAGTATTTT.

The J gene is TRBJ1-6, the V gene TRBV6-5, with D possibly TRBD1 on 5 matching bases. The germline CDR1 and CDR2 sequences are MNHEY and SVGAGI. Trimming removed 6 bases at V and 5 bases at J, with 14 bases between. This CDR3 comprises 15 residues. The CDR3 reads CASRYGTDDNSPLHF. The CDR3 DNA sequence: TGTGCCAGCAGGTACGGGACGGATGATAATTCACCCCTCCACTTT.

V and J are TRBV29-1 and TRBJ2-5, with TRBD1 as a possible D gene (5 bases). Between the trimmed V and J ends, which lost 1 base and 0 bases, there was a span of 9 bases. This CDR3 region has 14 residues. In germline, CDR1 is SQVTM, CDR2 ANQGSEA. The CDR3 DNA sequence: TGCAGCGTTGAAGTGGACACCAACCAAGAGACCCAGTACTTC. Translated: CSVEVDTNQETQYF.

The CDR3 DNA reads as TGCGCCAGCAGCCAAGGGCAGACAGGGACTAGTGAGCAGTTCTTC. This codes for CASSQGQTGTSEQFF. The rearrangement uses TRBV4-3 and TRBJ2-1; tentatively, D is TRBD2 (8 bases). Trimming left V 1 base short and J 9 bases short, with 16 bases between. CDR3 length equals 15 residues. Germline values: CDR1 LGHNA, CDR2 YSLEER.

The V call is TRBV30, the J call TRBJ2-7; D gene ambiguous. Trimming took off 4 bases at V and 6 bases at J, with 19 bases between the two ends. Germline V gene data show CDR1 as GTSNPN and CDR2 as SVGIG (reference sequence). The length of the CDR3 is 14 residues. The CDR3 nucleotides read TGTGCCTGGAATGAGTCCCCAAGGGTAGGCGAGCAGTACTTC. Translating gives CAWNESPRVGEQYF.

The rearrangement joins TRBV7-8 to TRBJ1-2; 7 nucleotides agree with TRBD1. Germline CDR1 is SGHVS and CDR2 is FQNEAQ. The J segment lost 7 bases and the V segment lost 2 bases, leaving 7 bases of the junction unmatched. This CDR3 has 14 residues. Here the CDR3 reads CASSLKEGAVGYTF. The CDR3 coding sequence is TGTGCCAGCAGCTTAAAAGAGGGGGCGGTTGGCTACACCTTC.

The sample holds a few counts of this clonotype. The V gene is TRBV7-8, the J gene TRBJ2-3, with 8 bases identical to TRBD1. Germline V gene data show CDR1 as SGHVS and CDR2 as FQNEAQ. V trimming: 5 bases; J trimming: 5 bases; junction bases outside the gene matches: 12. The CDR3 totals 16 residues. The CDR3 nucleotides read TGTGCCAGCAGCACCTACCGGGACAGGCGACAAGATACGCAGTATTTT. Translated, it gives CASSTYRDRRQDTQYF. The full variable domain, rest sourced from reference TRBV7-8 and TRBJ2-3, is GAGVSQSPRYKVAKRGQDVALRCDPISGHVSLFWYQQALGQGPEFLTYFQNEAQLDKSGLPSDRFFAERPEGSVSTLKIQRTQQEDSAVYLCASSTYRDRRQDTQYFGPGTRLTVL.

J is TRBJ2-3 and V is TRBV7-6, with D unresolved. CDR1 and CDR2 (germline): SGHVS, FNYEAQ. V dropped 3 bases and J dropped 0 bases, with 19 bases sitting between them. The CDR3 runs to 18 residues. The DNA for the CDR3 is TGTGCCAGCAGCTTCCACGCAACACGGGCTTCTAGCACAGATACGCAGTATTTT. The encoded protein is CASSFHATRASSTDTQYF.

The genes are TRBV5-6 and TRBJ2-5, with 7 bases matching TRBD2. V lost 0 bases to trimming and J lost 6 bases; unmatched junction nucleotides: 11. The CDR3 is 16 residues long. Per germline, CDR1 SGHDT and CDR2 YYEEEE. This chain's CDR3 is CASSLVGGVSRQTQYF. The CDR3 DNA is TGTGCCAGCAGCTTGGTGGGGGGGGTAAGTCGGCAGACCCAGTACTTC.

This clonotype has just a few counts. The V call is TRBV5-4, the J call TRBJ2-7; 8 nucleotides agree with TRBD2. CDR3 length: 14 residues. V was clipped by 4 bases and J by 4 bases; unmatched bases: 7. Germline V CDR1 and CDR2: SGHNT, YYREEE (reference sequence). CDR3 in amino acids: CASSPGGHQYEQYF. The CDR3 DNA sequence: TGTGCCAGCAGCCCGGGGGGGCATCAATACGAGCAGTACTTC.

This clonotype turned up a few times. The chain recombines TRBV29-1 with TRBJ2-3; TRBD2 aligns across 9 bases. Germline V gene data show CDR1 as SQVTM and CDR2 as ANQGSEA. The junction had 7 bases not matched to a gene; V was cut back by 4 bases and J by 2 bases. The CDR3 sequence is 15 residues long. The CDR3 here is CSVGFSSGTTDTQYF. The CDR3 DNA reads TGCAGCGTTGGCTTTTCTAGCGGGACCACAGATACGCAGTATTTT.

This clonotype occurred many times. The junction and the germline gene differ at one end; a read error may be behind it. This chain joins TRBV20-1 and TRBJ2-3; a possible D gene is TRBD2 (5 bases). The CDR3 is 14 amino acids. CDR1 DFQATT and CDR2 SNEGSKA come from the germline V gene (reference sequence). CDR3 region: CSASGAPSTDTQYF. The CDR3 bases are TGCAGTGCTAGCGGCGCCCCTAGCACTGATACGCAGTATTTT.

V and J are TRBV10-2 and TRBJ1-5; D remains ambiguous. Trimming shortened V by 2 bases and J by 3 bases, and 8 bases separated the two germline ends. The CDR3 is made up of 14 amino acids. Per germline, CDR1 WSHSY and CDR2 SAAADI. The CDR3 bases are TGCGCCAGCAGTGAGACAGCTCACAATCAGCCCCAGCATTTT. It specifies CASSETAHNQPQHF.

The chain couples TRBV18 to TRBJ2-1; 11 bases are a match to TRBD2. The CDR3 has 15 residues. The V gene end was trimmed by 2 bases and the J gene end by 6 bases; junction bases not matched to a gene: 3. Germline V gene sequence: CDR1 KGHSH, CDR2 LQKENI. The CDR3, as DNA: TGTGCCAGCTCACCAAGACTAGCGGGGAGCAATGAGCAGTTCTTC. Its translation is CASSPRLAGSNEQFF.

This clonotype was observed a few times. CDR3 bases: TGCGCCAGCAGAATGGACAGGGTAGAGGACTACACCTTC. Encoded protein: CASRMDRVEDYTF. This rearrangement joins TRBV5-1 to TRBJ1-2; 8 positions match TRBD1. There are 13 residues in the CDR3. V was pared by 5 bases and J by 10 bases, with 10 bases of the junction left unmatched. Per the germline V gene, CDR1 is SGHRS and CDR2 is YFSETQ.

The chain joins TRBV24-1 to TRBJ2-6; D remains unclear. Trimming cost V 8 bases and J 4 bases, with 11 bases left between them. The CDR3 sequence is 14 residues long. CDR1 is KGHDR, CDR2 SFDVKD, per germline. CDR3 nucleotides: TGTGCCACCATAGTGTGTGCCGGGGCCAACGTCCTGACTTTC. Translation: CATIVCAGANVLTF.

V gene TRBV10-3 combines with J gene TRBJ2-2, with 10 bases fitting TRBD2. The junction had 5 bases not matched to a gene; V was cut back by 0 bases and J by 7 bases. Germline CDR1 and CDR2: ENHRY and SYGVKD. The CDR3 totals 16 residues. The CDR3 coding sequence is TGTGCCATCAGTGAGTCGAGTCCTAGCGGGAGCGGGGAGCTGTTTTTT. This gives the protein CAISESSPSGSGELFF.

The chain couples TRBV10-3 to TRBJ1-2; D not resolved. This CDR3 region has 13 residues. Germline V gives CDR1 ENHRY, CDR2 SYGVKD. V was shortened by 4 bases and J by 7 bases, with 13 bases between the two germline ends. The CDR3 nucleotides read TGTGCCATCAGTGGGTCGGGAGGTGGTGGCTACACCTTC. Residues: CAISGSGGGGYTF.

The chain recombines TRBV2 with TRBJ2-3; 8 bases match TRBD2. The CDR3 is 14 residues long. CDR1 and CDR2 from the germline V gene are SNHLY and FYNNEI. V trimming: 8 bases; J trimming: 6 bases; junction bases outside the gene matches: 10. The CDR3 sequence: CASWEVAGTDTQYF. CDR3 sequence (DNA): TGTGCCAGCTGGGAAGTAGCGGGAACGGATACGCAGTATTTT.

This rearrangement joins TRBV27 to TRBJ2-7, with D possibly matching TRBD2 (5 bases). There are 16 residues in the CDR3. V shed 3 bases and J shed 3 bases, with 18 bases lying between them. CDR1 is MNHEY, CDR2 SMNVEV, per germline (reference sequence). The CDR3 region is CASSFYQPGKHYEQYF. The CDR3 nucleotides read TGTGCCAGCAGTTTTTACCAACCCGGGAAACACTACGAGCAGTACTTC.

The chain is built from TRBV6-5 and TRBJ2-7; D ambiguous. This CDR3 has 15 amino acids. The V end was cut by 0 bases, the J end by 6 bases, with 15 bases between. The germline V gene encodes CDR1 MNHEY and CDR2 SVGAGI. The CDR3 protein is CASSYSQPGVGEQYF. CDR3 in DNA: TGTGCCAGCAGTTACTCGCAGCCCGGCGTTGGCGAGCAGTACTTC.